This section outlines one T cell receptor (beta chain) sequence together with its context. What this receptor recognizes is not known. An end of the junction does not agree with germline; a read error may underlie this. These data belong to a study of OX40 agonist ivuxolimab in advanced cancers. Study-wide context: Ivuxolimab, which targeted the costimulatory receptor OX40 (CD134), was an agonistic, fully human IgG2 monoclonal antibody. Intravenous ivuxolimab was administered to patients every 2 weeks at six dose levels: 0.01, 0.1, 0.3, 1.5, 3 and 10 mg/kg. Of the roughly 52 dose-escalation patients, hepatocellular carcinoma was present in around 19, melanoma in around 15, renal cell carcinoma in 9 and head and neck cancer in 9. In the dose-escalation cohort, roughly 80% of patients were male, and the mean age was approximately 60 years, with a range of about 23 to 85. Prior anti-PD-1, anti-PD-L1 or anti-CTLA-4 therapy was permitted, and checkpoint inhibitors had been received by 40% to 50% of dose-escalation patients. Partial responses occurred in three dose-escalation patients: two with cutaneous melanoma and one with hepatocellular carcinoma. Peripheral TCRbeta sequencing was intended to test whether TCR sequence diversity was altered and clonal T-cell expansion was caused by ivuxolimab. The paper covers the monotherapy dose-escalation part of the phase I ivuxolimab trial, which included N ≈ 50 patients. What the study reported, not specific to this receptor: Low levels of normalized T-cell clonal expansion were also seen in some patients who did not respond. Antigen specificity was not determined for the clonally expanded peripheral T cells. After ivuxolimab, more expanded clones were found on average in CD8+ T cells than in CD4+ T cells. In partial responders in the 0.1-3.0 mg/kg groups, normalized peripheral clonal expansion was found to be among the lowest, especially among CD8+ T cells. At doses of 0.1 to 3.0 mg/kg, clonal expansion of both CD4+ and CD8+ T cells in blood was seen between baseline and week 6.

Patients with a history of autoimmune disease or receiving systemic immunosuppression were excluded from the trial. Peripheral blood for TCR sequencing was collected from all dose cohorts at baseline, on cycle 4 day 1, and on cycle 7 day 1. The samples were drawn from a first-in-human, open-label, multicenter phase I dose-escalation trial of ivuxolimab. The trial enrolled adults with locally advanced or metastatic head and neck squamous cell, hepatocellular, melanoma or renal cell carcinoma. Before TCR sequencing, CD4+ T cells and CD8+ T cells from peripheral blood were sorted into separate populations. In the germline V gene, CDR1 corresponds to SGHTS and CDR2 to YDEGEE. Including the terminal cysteine and phenylalanine, the CDR3 comprises 12 residues. Just CDR3 DNA is preserved here, 36 bases in frame from base 1. For sequencing of the TCRbeta CDR3 region, genomic DNA was extracted from the sorted cells. The immunoSEQ Assay was used for sequencing of TCRbeta CDR3 regions. TCRdb holds this immuneACCESS table with in-frame rearrangements only. Some clones are missing; in checked studies, unresolved V genes explain under half, and the rest has no known cause. Across this sample there are tens of thousands of clones, with around 93% seen only once. The top ten hold roughly 4% of the sample.

This TCR derives from an adult with an advanced solid tumor such as melanoma, head and neck, liver or kidney cancer. Material: CD4+ or CD8+ T cells sorted from blood, obtained in a trial of the OX40 agonist ivuxolimab. The chain links TRBV5-8 with TRBJ1-1, with the D gene not confidently named. CDR3 region: CASTFRNPEAFF. The nucleotides read TGTGCCAGCACCTTCAGGAACCCTGAAGCTTTCTTT.